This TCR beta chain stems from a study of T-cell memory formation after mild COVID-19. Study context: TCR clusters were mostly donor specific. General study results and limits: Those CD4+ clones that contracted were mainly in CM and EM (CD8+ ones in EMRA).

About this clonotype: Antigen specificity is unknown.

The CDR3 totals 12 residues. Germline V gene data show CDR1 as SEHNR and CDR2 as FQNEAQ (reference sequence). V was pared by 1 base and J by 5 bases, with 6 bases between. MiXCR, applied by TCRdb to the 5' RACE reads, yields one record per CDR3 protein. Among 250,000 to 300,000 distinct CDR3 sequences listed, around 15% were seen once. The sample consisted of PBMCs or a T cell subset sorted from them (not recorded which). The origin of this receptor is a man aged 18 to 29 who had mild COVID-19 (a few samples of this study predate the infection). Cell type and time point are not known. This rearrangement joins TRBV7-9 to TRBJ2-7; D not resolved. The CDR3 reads CASSLESHEQYF. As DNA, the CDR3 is TGTGCCAGCAGCTTAGAGTCCCACGAGCAGTACTTC.